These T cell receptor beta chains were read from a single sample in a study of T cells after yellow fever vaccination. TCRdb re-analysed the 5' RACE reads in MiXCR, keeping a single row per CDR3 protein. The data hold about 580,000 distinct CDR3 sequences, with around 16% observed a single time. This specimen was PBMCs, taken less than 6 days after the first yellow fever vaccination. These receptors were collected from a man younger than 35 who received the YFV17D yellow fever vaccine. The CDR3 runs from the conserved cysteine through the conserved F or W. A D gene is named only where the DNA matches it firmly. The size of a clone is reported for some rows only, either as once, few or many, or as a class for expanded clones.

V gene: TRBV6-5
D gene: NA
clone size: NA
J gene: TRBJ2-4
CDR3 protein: CASSYMGGSKNIQYF
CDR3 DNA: TGTGCCAGCAGTTACATGGGGGGATCCAAAAACATTCAGTACTTC

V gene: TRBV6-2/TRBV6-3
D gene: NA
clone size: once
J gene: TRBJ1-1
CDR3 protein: CASSPGQSEAFF
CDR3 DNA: TGTGCCAGCAGTCCGGGACAATCTGAAGCTTTCTTT

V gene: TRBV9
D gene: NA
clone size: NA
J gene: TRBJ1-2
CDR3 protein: CASSKQEPSNYGYTF
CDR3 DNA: TGTGCCAGCAGCAAACAGGAGCCCTCTAACTATGGCTACACCTTC

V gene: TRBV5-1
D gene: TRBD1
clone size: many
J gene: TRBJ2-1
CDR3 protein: CASRPTGDVNEQFF
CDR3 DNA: TGCGCCAGCAGGCCGACAGGGGATGTGAATGAGCAGTTCTTC

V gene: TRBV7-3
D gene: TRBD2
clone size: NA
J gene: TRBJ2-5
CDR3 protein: CASSLYGGGPRGTQYF
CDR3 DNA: TGTGCCAGCAGCTTGTATGGCGGGGGGCCCCGGGGAACCCAGTACTTC

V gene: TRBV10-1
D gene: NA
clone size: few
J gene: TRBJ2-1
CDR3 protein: CASQPSSSYNEQFF
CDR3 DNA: TGCGCCAGCCAACCTTCGAGCTCCTACAATGAGCAGTTCTTC

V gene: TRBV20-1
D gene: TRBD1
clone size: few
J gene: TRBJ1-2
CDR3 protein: CSAPRGQGEAYGYTF
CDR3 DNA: TGCAGTGCTCCGAGGGGCCAGGGGGAGGCCTATGGCTACACCTTC

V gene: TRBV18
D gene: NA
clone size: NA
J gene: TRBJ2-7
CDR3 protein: CASSPRIGVSYEQYF
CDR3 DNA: TGTGCCAGCTCACCTAGAATTGGCGTCTCCTACGAGCAGTACTTC

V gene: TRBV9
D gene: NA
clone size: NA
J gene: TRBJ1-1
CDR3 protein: CASSVVGGESEAFF
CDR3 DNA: TGTGCCAGCAGCGTAGTCGGTGGCGAGTCTGAAGCTTTCTTT

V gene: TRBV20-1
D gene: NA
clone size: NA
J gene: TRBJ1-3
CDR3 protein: CSARWEATGNTIYF
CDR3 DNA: TGCAGTGCTAGATGGGAGGCGACTGGAAACACCATATATTTT

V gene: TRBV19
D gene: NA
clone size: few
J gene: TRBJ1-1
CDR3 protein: CASRGQSHTEAFF
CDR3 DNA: TGTGCCAGTAGAGGACAGTCTCACACTGAAGCTTTCTTT

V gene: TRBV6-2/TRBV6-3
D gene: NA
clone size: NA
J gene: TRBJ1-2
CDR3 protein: CASSRWTVSNYGYTF
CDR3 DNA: TGTGCCAGCAGCAGGTGGACGGTGTCTAACTATGGCTACACCTTC

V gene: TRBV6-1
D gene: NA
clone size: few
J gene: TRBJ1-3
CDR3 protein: CASRQGRSSGNTIYF
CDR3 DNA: TGTGCCAGCAGACAGGGAAGGAGCTCTGGAAACACCATATATTTT

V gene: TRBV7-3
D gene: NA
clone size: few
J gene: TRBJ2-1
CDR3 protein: CASSLAHPYNEQFF
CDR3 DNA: TGTGCCAGCAGCTTAGCCCATCCCTACAATGAGCAGTTCTTC

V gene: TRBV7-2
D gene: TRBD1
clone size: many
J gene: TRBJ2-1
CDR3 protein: CASSRQTGMFEQFF
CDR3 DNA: TGTGCCAGCAGCCGACAGACAGGGATGTTTGAGCAGTTCTTC

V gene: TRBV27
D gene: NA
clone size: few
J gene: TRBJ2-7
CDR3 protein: CASSFSQSYEQYF
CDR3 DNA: TGTGCCAGCAGTTTCTCACAGTCCTACGAGCAGTACTTC

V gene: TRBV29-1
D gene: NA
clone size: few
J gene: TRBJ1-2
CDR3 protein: CSVAVVFGGASGYTF
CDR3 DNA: TGCAGCGTTGCGGTCGTTTTTGGGGGGGCATCTGGCTACACCTTC

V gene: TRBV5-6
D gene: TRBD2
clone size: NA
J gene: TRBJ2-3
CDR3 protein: CASRKRGGLAGGMGDTQYF
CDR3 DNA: TGTGCCAGCAGAAAGAGAGGAGGACTAGCGGGTGGAATGGGAGATACGCAGTATTTT

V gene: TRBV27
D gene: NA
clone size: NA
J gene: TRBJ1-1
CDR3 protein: CASRYLLGEAFF
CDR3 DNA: TGTGCCAGCAGATACCTCCTGGGTGAAGCTTTCTTT

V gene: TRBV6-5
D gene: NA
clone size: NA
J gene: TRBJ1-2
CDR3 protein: CASSYPGGGYTF
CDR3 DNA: TGTGCCAGCAGTTACCCCGGAGGGGGCTACACCTTC

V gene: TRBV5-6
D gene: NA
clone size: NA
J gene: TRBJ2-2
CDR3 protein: CASSLTGLNTGELFF
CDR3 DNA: TGTGCCAGCAGCTTGACAGGGCTGAACACCGGGGAGCTGTTTTTT

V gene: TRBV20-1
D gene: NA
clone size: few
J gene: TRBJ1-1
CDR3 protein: CSAAGRVRDTEAFF
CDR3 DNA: TGCAGTGCCGCGGGGCGGGTTCGGGACACTGAAGCTTTCTTT

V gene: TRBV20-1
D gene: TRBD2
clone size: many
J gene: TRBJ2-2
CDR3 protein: CSATIGTSDTGELFF
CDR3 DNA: TGCAGTGCTACCATCGGGACTAGCGACACCGGGGAGCTGTTTTTT

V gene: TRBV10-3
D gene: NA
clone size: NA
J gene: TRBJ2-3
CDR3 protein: CAITSGKVTDTQYF
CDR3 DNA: TGTGCCATCACCTCAGGAAAAGTCACAGATACGCAGTATTTT

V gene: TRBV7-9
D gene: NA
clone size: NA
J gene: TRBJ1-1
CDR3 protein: CASSIGRTTEGGEAFF
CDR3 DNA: TGTGCCAGCAGCATTGGTCGTACTACTGAAGGTGGTGAAGCTTTCTTT

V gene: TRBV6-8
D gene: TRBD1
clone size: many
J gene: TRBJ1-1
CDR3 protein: CASSSGTGENTEAFF
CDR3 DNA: TGTGCCAGCAGTTCCGGGACAGGGGAGAACACTGAAGCTTTCTTT

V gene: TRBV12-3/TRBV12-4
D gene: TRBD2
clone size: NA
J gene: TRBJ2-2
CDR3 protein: CAGRGGTSTGELFF
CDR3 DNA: TGTGCCGGCCGCGGGGGAACCTCGACCGGGGAGCTGTTTTTT

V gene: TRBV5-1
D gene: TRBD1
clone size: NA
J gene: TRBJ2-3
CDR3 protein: CASKGQGGTDTQYF
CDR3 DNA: TGCGCCAGCAAGGGACAGGGTGGCACAGATACGCAGTATTTT